The clone carrying this T cell receptor beta chain has only one observation. The data were obtained in a study of cytomegalovirus exposure and HLA in healthy donors. In the study overall: Earlier results showed roughly 120 million unique TCR beta sequences derived from some 180 million T cells.

PCR primers comprised 60 Vbeta and 13 Jbeta primers. TCRdb keeps only in-frame clones here, not all; method: immunoSEQ multiplex PCR. The sample includes roughly 140,000 clones, over 75% seen only once; the top ten take about 5.2%. After removal of 5 bases from V and 2 bases from J, the junction contained 12 bases not matched to a gene. Per germline, CDR1 SEHNR and CDR2 FQNEAQ (reference sequence). This CDR3 region has 18 residues. The genes are TRBV7-9 and TRBJ2-3, with 11 positions matching TRBD1. Material for sequencing was PBMCs. The sequence was obtained from a man younger than 40 in good health and CMV-seropositive. CDR3 nucleotides: TGTGCCAGCAGCCTACTCCCGGGACAGGGGGTTGACACAGATACGCAGTATTTT. Translating gives CASSLLPGQGVDTDTQYF.